This TCR beta chain was retrieved from a study of T cell responses to AZD1222 COVID-19 vaccine. Unmatched junction bases numbered 2, after V lost 10 bases and J lost 0 bases. The germline V gene has CDR1 MDHEN and CDR2 SYDVKM. The CDR3 is 13 amino acids. This clone has only one observation. Its antigen is not known. Assay: immunoSEQ multiplex PCR; the TCRdb copy retains only in-frame clones and omits some. The repertoire includes over 100,000 clones, 84% of them detected once, and about a sixth sits in the top ten. Study-wide findings and caveats: Spike as a whole was targeted by vaccine-associated CD4 TCRs, dominant at 160-218 and 743-854. Seropositivity was recorded at baseline in only a handful of AZD1222 recipients. White British ancestry dominated among donors, who included more females, and clonal diversity was possibly underestimated.

This specimen was peripheral blood, taken on day 0 of AZD1222 vaccination. V and J are TRBV28 and TRBJ1-4, with TRBD1 matching 7 bases. This clonotype originated in an adult in good health. Here the CDR3 DNA reads TGTGCCATCCAGGGGGCAACTAATGAAAAACTGTTTTTT. It specifies CAIQGATNEKLFF.